This entry lists 31 T cell receptor beta chains sequenced from one sample in a study of blood T cell repertoires in COVID-19. Assay used: immunoSEQ multiplex PCR; TCRdb lists only in-frame clones, some missing. The table includes approximately 10,000 clones, about 83% detected once. Sequencing used peripheral blood. Receptors originate from a man aged 45-65 years with active COVID-19.

V usage is TRBV3-1 (or the pseudogene TRBV3-2) and J usage is TRBJ2-1, with 10 bases lining up with TRBD2. Per germline, CDR1 LGHDT and CDR2 YNNKEL (reference sequence). This CDR3 is built from 18 residues. The trim removed 0 bases at V and 0 bases at J, leaving 5 bases unmatched. For the CDR3, the DNA is TGTGCCAGCAGCCAAGACTGGGCTAGCGGGAGCTCCTACAATGAGCAGTTCTTC. Its protein product is CASSQDWASGSSYNEQFF.

This clone appeared a single time. The chain joins TRBV5-1 to TRBJ1-1, with 7 positions matching TRBD1. This CDR3 region has 14 residues. J was trimmed by 5 bases and V by 1 base; bases with no gene match: 5. Per germline, CDR1 SGHRS and CDR2 YFSETQ. The CDR3: CASSLRQGVTEAFF. The CDR3 nucleotides are TGCGCCAGCAGCTTGAGACAGGGAGTAACTGAAGCTTTCTTT. The full variable domain, completed using reference TRBV5-1 and TRBJ1-1, is KAGVTQTPRYLIKTRGQQVTLSCSPISGHRSVSWYQQTPGQGLQFLFEYFSETQRNKGNFPGRFSGRQFSNSRSEMNVSTLELGDSALYLCASSLRQGVTEAFFGQGTRLTVV.

V and J are TRBV2 and TRBJ2-5; 13 positions agree with TRBD2. This CDR3 comprises 15 residues. Trimming took 4 bases from V and 2 from J; bases not matched to a gene: 1. CDR1 is SNHLY, CDR2 FYNNEI, per germline. This chain's CDR3 is CASSGTSGRQETQYF. CDR3 DNA sequence: TGTGCCAGCAGTGGGACTAGCGGGAGACAAGAGACCCAGTACTTC.

The chain links TRBV5-4 to TRBJ2-7; D possibly corresponds to TRBD1 (5 bases). Germline lookup yields CDR1 SGHNT and CDR2 YYREEE (reference sequence). Trimming cost V 0 bases and J 1 base, with 8 bases left between them. This CDR3 has 14 residues. In DNA form, the CDR3 reads TGTGCCAGCAGCTTGGCCGCAGGGTCCTACGAGCAGTACTTC. It codes for CASSLAAGSYEQYF.

This rearrangement joins TRBV7-8 to TRBJ2-3; 10 positions agree with TRBD2. This CDR3 comprises 17 residues. The ends lost 5 bases at V and 4 bases at J; junction bases unmatched: 12. Germline values: CDR1 SGHVS, CDR2 FQNEAQ. The CDR3 is CASSRVRASGRPDTQYF. CDR3 in DNA: TGTGCCAGCAGCCGAGTCCGGGCTAGCGGGAGACCAGATACGCAGTATTTT. The whole variable domain, remainder taken from reference TRBV7-8 and TRBJ2-3, is GAGVSQSPRYKVAKRGQDVALRCDPISGHVSLFWYQQALGQGPEFLTYFQNEAQLDKSGLPSDRFFAERPEGSVSTLKIQRTQQEDSAVYLCASSRVRASGRPDTQYFGPGTRLTVL.

This clone was seen just once. CDR3 amino acids: CASSVGEGPHYEQYF. Here the CDR3 DNA reads TGTGCCAGTAGTGTGGGGGAGGGCCCCCACTACGAGCAGTACTTC. J is TRBJ2-7 and V is TRBV19; TRBD2 aligns across 7 bases. The CDR3 totals 15 residues. With V trimmed by 5 bases and J by 3 bases, 10 bases remained unmatched. Germline V gives CDR1 LNHDA, CDR2 SQIVND (reference sequence).

The gene calls are TRBV7-6 and TRBJ1-1; weak D call: TRBD1 (6 bases). The CDR3 sequence is 15 residues long. V was shortened by 4 bases and J by 1 base, with 13 bases between the two germline ends. CDR1 SGHVS and CDR2 FNYEAQ come from the germline V gene. CDR3 in DNA: TGTGCCAGCAGCTCCCAAGGACAGTCGAACACTGAAGCTTTCTTT. This translates into CASSSQGQSNTEAFF.

The chain links TRBV5-4 to TRBJ2-3; TRBD2 aligns across 7 bases. The CDR3 covers 15 residues. The junction had 5 bases not matched to a gene; V was cut back by 4 bases and J by 0 bases. The germline CDR1 and CDR2 sequences are SGHNT and YYREEE (reference sequence). CDR3 coding DNA: TGTGCCAGCAGCATCTCGGGAGGAAGCACAGATACGCAGTATTTT. This gives the protein CASSISGGSTDTQYF.

This sequence joins TRBV5-8 and TRBJ2-3, with no clear D. V dropped 0 bases and J dropped 2 bases, with 10 bases sitting between them. The germline CDR1 and CDR2 sequences are SGHTS and YDEGEE. The CDR3 length is 15 residues. CDR3 region: CASSLAVGPTDTQYF. CDR3 coding DNA: TGTGCCAGCAGCTTGGCTGTGGGCCCCACAGATACGCAGTATTTT. The variable domain in full, completed from reference TRBV5-8 and TRBJ2-3, reads EAGVTQSPTHLIKTRGQQATLRCSPISGHTSVYWYQQALGLGLQFLLWYDEGEERNRGNFPPRFSGRQFPNYSSELNVNALELEDSALYLCASSLAVGPTDTQYFGPGTRLTVL.

The chain combines TRBV29-1 with TRBJ2-7; 8 bases map to TRBD2. Germline V lookup: CDR1 SQVTM, CDR2 ANQGSEA. The CDR3 has 13 residues. V was clipped by 7 bases and J by 2 bases; unmatched bases: 7. CDR3 amino acids: CSARGGATYEQYF. The CDR3 DNA sequence: TGCAGCGCCCGGGGGGGGGCGACCTACGAGCAGTACTTC.

The chain links TRBV4-1 to TRBJ1-5; possibly TRBD1 for D (6 bases). Germline V CDR1 and CDR2: MGHRA, YSYEKL. This CDR3 region has 14 residues. V was pared by 1 base and J by 4 bases, with 8 bases between. The CDR3 DNA is TGCGCCAGCAGCCAAGGGGACACTAATCAGCCCCAGCATTTT. Protein: CASSQGDTNQPQHF.

This clone was seen a handful of times. V and J are TRBV29-1 and TRBJ2-1; 10 bases match TRBD1. V gave up 1 base and J gave up 2 bases; unmatched junction bases: 2. CDR3 length: 15 residues. Germline CDR1 SQVTM, CDR2 ANQGSEA. CDR3 nucleotide sequence: TGCAGCGTTGAAGGACAGGGGGCCACCTACAATGAGCAGTTCTTC. It translates to CSVEGQGATYNEQFF.

The rearrangement joins TRBV5-4 to TRBJ2-1, with 8 positions matching TRBD1. Germline trimming cut 4 bases from V and 5 bases from J; bases unmatched to any gene: 8. CDR1 and CDR2 from the germline V gene are SGHNT and YYREEE (reference sequence). CDR3 length: 15 residues. CDR3 nucleotides: TGTGCCAGCAGCCAGCGGACAGGGACCGACAATGAGCAGTTCTTC. This codes for CASSQRTGTDNEQFF.

The chain combines TRBV29-1 with TRBJ2-2; no reliable D call. CDR3 length: 12 residues. The germline V gene encodes CDR1 SQVTM and CDR2 ANQGSEA. Trimming removed 4 bases at V and 6 bases at J, with 9 bases between. CDR3 in amino acids: CSVGPGPGELFF. The CDR3 DNA reads as TGCAGCGTTGGACCGGGTCCCGGGGAGCTGTTTTTT.

This chain uses TRBV5-1 with TRBJ2-1; TRBD1 agrees at 9 bases. CDR3 size: 15 residues. J gave up 6 bases and V 4 bases, and 8 bases lay outside the gene matches. Germline V gene lookup returns CDR1 SGHRS and CDR2 YFSETQ. CDR3 bases: TGCGCCAGCAGCGACGACGGGACAGGGTTCAATGAGCAGTTCTTC. Amino acid sequence: CASSDDGTGFNEQFF. Based on the CDR3 plus reference TRBV5-1 and TRBJ2-1, the full variable domain is KAGVTQTPRYLIKTRGQQVTLSCSPISGHRSVSWYQQTPGQGLQFLFEYFSETQRNKGNFPGRFSGRQFSNSRSEMNVSTLELGDSALYLCASSDDGTGFNEQFFGPGTRLTVL.

The chain carries TRBV5-6 and TRBJ1-5; 10 bases agree with TRBD1. CDR1 and CDR2 from the germline V gene are SGHDT and YYEEEE. With 0 bases clipped from V and 0 bases from J, the junction kept 9 bases outside the gene matches. The CDR3 length is 19 residues. This CDR3 reads CASSLAGDRGSSSNQPQHF. CDR3 bases: TGTGCCAGCAGCTTGGCGGGGGACAGGGGATCTAGTAGCAATCAGCCCCAGCATTTT.

The chain couples TRBV6-1 to TRBJ2-3, with 8 positions matching TRBD2. Germline assignment: CDR1 MNHNS and CDR2 SASEGT. V lost 4 bases to trimming and J lost 0 bases; unmatched junction nucleotides: 6. The CDR3 spans 16 residues. The CDR3 coding sequence is TGTGCCAGCAGTGTTTATCTAGCGGGTAGCACAGATACGCAGTATTTT. Its translation is CASSVYLAGSTDTQYF.

The J gene is TRBJ2-2, the V gene TRBV18; the D gene is possibly TRBD2 (6 bases). V was pared by 3 bases and J by 0 bases, with 23 bases between. The CDR3 contains 20 residues. From germline, CDR1 is KGHSH and CDR2 LQKENI. CDR3 sequence (DNA): TGTGCCAGCTCACCGGGAGGTTCGGGCGGGCTTCCTCCGAACACCGGGGAGCTGTTTTTT. Translating gives CASSPGGSGGLPPNTGELFF.

The rearrangement joins TRBV6-2 or TRBV6-3 to TRBJ1-6; no definite D call. CDR3 size: 12 residues. V lost 2 bases, J lost 11 bases, and 7 bases lay in between. Germline CDR1 reads MNHEY; CDR2 reads SVGEGT. In nucleotides, the CDR3 is TGTGCCAGCAGTTACCCCATCCCACCCCTCCACTTT. Its translation: CASSYPIPPLHF.

The rearrangement uses TRBV2 and TRBJ2-3; 8 bases line up with TRBD2. The CDR3 extends over 15 amino acids. The V and J ends lost 4 bases and 4 bases, in that order; junction bases with no gene match: 7. CDR1 and CDR2 from the germline V gene are SNHLY and FYNNEI. CDR3 bases: TGTGCCAGCAGTGGAGGGGTAGCGGGATCAGATACGCAGTATTTT. Amino acids: CASSGGVAGSDTQYF.

The V call is TRBV11-2, the J call TRBJ1-3; 10 bases agree with TRBD1. V lost 4 bases, J lost 4 bases, and 4 bases stayed unmatched. Germline V lookup: CDR1 SGHAT, CDR2 FQNNGV. The CDR3 spans 15 residues. In DNA form, the CDR3 reads TGTGCCAGCAGCTCCGGGACAGGGGACGGAAACACCATATATTTT. As protein: CASSSGTGDGNTIYF.

The genes are TRBV12-3 or TRBV12-4 and TRBJ1-1; D uncertain. V was trimmed by 2 bases and J by 5 bases, leaving 9 bases between them. CDR3 length: 13 amino acids. The CDR3 spells CASSLLRETEAFF. The CDR3 DNA follows: TGTGCCAGCAGTTTACTTCGAGAGACTGAAGCTTTCTTT.

This chain joins TRBV29-1 and TRBJ1-1; no reliable D call. Per germline, CDR1 SQVTM and CDR2 ANQGSEA. The V end lost 5 bases, the J end lost 5 bases, and 12 bases lay between the germline ends. The CDR3 totals 12 residues. CDR3 coding DNA: TGCAGCGTTTATGGCGGAGGGACTGAAGCTTTCTTT. Its protein product is CSVYGGGTEAFF.

The V and J genes are TRBV5-3 and TRBJ2-2; 15 positions agree with TRBD2. TRBV5-3 is designated an ORF whose function remains uncertain. With 0 bases clipped from V and 6 bases from J, the junction kept 24 bases outside the gene matches. The CDR3 loop spans 24 amino acids. The chain's CDR3 is CARSLAGEGIRRTSGRVKAGELFF. The CDR3 coding sequence is TGTGCCAGAAGCTTGGCCGGAGAGGGGATTAGGAGGACTAGCGGGAGGGTTAAGGCCGGGGAGCTGTTTTTT.

The chain recombines TRBV7-9 with TRBJ2-1; possible D gene TRBD2, 6 bases. CDR3 size: 18 residues. Trimming took 2 bases from V and 5 from J, leaving 22 bases between them. The germline V gene encodes CDR1 SEHNR and CDR2 FQNEAQ (reference sequence). The DNA for the CDR3 is TGTGCCAGCAGCTTATTTGGGATGAGAGGCGGGAACGACAATGAGCAGTTCTTC. This codes for CASSLFGMRGGNDNEQFF.

In DNA form, the CDR3 reads TGTGCCAGCAGTTTGGGGACAGGGGGTAATCAGCCCCAGCATTTT. Protein: CASSLGTGGNQPQHF. This chain connects TRBV28 to TRBJ1-5; 11 positions agree with TRBD1. This CDR3 spans 15 amino acids. The V gene's germline CDR1 is MDHEN and CDR2 SYDVKM. The trim removed 3 bases at V and 4 bases at J, leaving 2 bases unmatched.

V and J are TRBV2 and TRBJ2-1; a possible D gene is TRBD2 (6 bases). The ends were cut back, 0 bases at V and 3 bases at J, with 9 bases in the middle. Germline loops: CDR1 SNHLY, CDR2 FYNNEI. The CDR3 covers 15 residues. Here the CDR3 DNA reads TGTGCCAGCAGTGAAGCGGGAGGAGTCTACAATGAGCAGTTCTTC. Amino acids: CASSEAGGVYNEQFF.

This clone occurred a few times. The chain uses TRBV7-6 and TRBJ2-7; D may be TRBD1 (5 bases). The CDR3 totals 15 residues. Germline values: CDR1 SGHVS, CDR2 FNYEAQ. V was shortened by 5 bases and J by 1 base, with 15 bases between the two germline ends. CDR3 sequence (DNA): TGTGCCAGCAGCACTGGGGCAGGTATATCCTACGAGCAGTACTTC. It specifies CASSTGAGISYEQYF.

The chain recombines TRBV4-1 with TRBJ2-1; TRBD2 agrees at 10 bases. J gave up 5 bases and V 3 bases, and 4 bases lay outside the gene matches. The CDR3 covers 15 residues. Germline assignment: CDR1 MGHRA and CDR2 YSYEKL. CDR3 region: CASSQASGGNNEQFF. DNA for the CDR3: TGCGCCAGCAGCCAGGCTAGCGGGGGCAACAATGAGCAGTTCTTC.

The chain recombines TRBV9 with TRBJ2-2; 7 nucleotides align to TRBD2. The CDR3 is made up of 17 amino acids. V dropped 0 bases and J dropped 3; count of bases not matched to a gene: 8. Germline CDR1 and CDR2: SGDLS and YYNGEE. The CDR3 coding sequence is TGTGCCAGCAGCGTAGAGTTGCGGGAGTTTGACACCGGGGAGCTGTTTTTT. Its translation is CASSVELREFDTGELFF. The whole variable domain, filled in from reference TRBV9 and TRBJ2-2, reads DSGVTQTPKHLITATGQRVTLRCSPRSGDLSVYWYQQSLDQGLQFLIQYYNGEERAKGNILERFSAQQFPDLHSELNLSSLELGDSALYFCASSVELREFDTGELFFGEGSRLTVL.

V gene TRBV28 combines with J gene TRBJ2-2; TRBD1 might be the D (6 bases). Germline V gene data show CDR1 as MDHEN and CDR2 as SYDVKM. The V gene lost 3 bases and the J gene lost 6 bases, with 14 bases spanning the gap. The CDR3 is 15 amino acids. The CDR3 region is CASSFPNEGAGELFF. The CDR3 region has the DNA TGTGCCAGCAGTTTCCCGAACGAGGGGGCCGGGGAGCTGTTTTTT.